The rows below give T cell receptor beta chains drawn from one sample of a study of blood T cell repertoires in COVID-19. Sequencing used immunoSEQ multiplex PCR; TCRdb keeps in-frame clones, though not all of them. The table shows 50,000 to 65,000 clones, with roughly 83% occurring only once. Sequencing was performed on peripheral blood. All receptors derive from a man aged 55 to 70 with COVID-19, enrolled during active disease. CDR3s include the opening cysteine and the closing phenylalanine or tryptophan. Fields, in order: clone size, D gene, V gene, J gene, CDR3 protein, CDR3 DNA. D genes are given only for firm matches. Expanded clones get a size class; other rows say once, few or many, or leave the size out.

few	TRBD1	TRBV9	TRBJ1-1	CASSVGTGGPGTEAFF	TGTGCCAGCAGCGTTGGGACAGGGGGTCCGGGCACTGAAGCTTTCTTT
once	TRBD1	TRBV14	TRBJ2-1	CASSQGTLGTVQFF	TGTGCCAGCAGCCAAGGTACTCTAGGGACAGTGCAGTTCTTC
.	.	TRBV7-2	TRBJ2-1	CASSTLAGSNYNEQFF	TGTGCCAGCAGCACCCTTGCAGGGTCCAACTACAATGAGCAGTTCTTC
.	.	TRBV6-1	TRBJ1-5	CASSEVPSQPQHF	TGTGCCAGCAGTGAAGTTCCGTCTCAGCCCCAGCATTTT
.	TRBD1	TRBV6-6	TRBJ1-2	CASSQKTGGFYGYTF	TGTGCCAGCAGCCAAAAGACAGGGGGCTTTTATGGCTACACCTTC
.	TRBD1	TRBV5-5	TRBJ1-6	CASRPEKTGDTPNSPLHF	TGTGCCAGCAGACCGGAAAAGACAGGGGATACCCCTAATTCACCCCTCCACTTT
once	.	TRBV7-3	TRBJ1-1	CASSLTGPGYTEAFF	TGTGCCAGCAGCTTAACCGGACCGGGATACACTGAAGCTTTCTTT
.	TRBD2	TRBV6-5	TRBJ2-5	CASSYITSGQETQYF	TGTGCCAGCAGTTACATAACTAGCGGACAAGAGACCCAGTACTTC
.	TRBD1	TRBV2	TRBJ1-5	CASSEGQGHNQPQHF	TGTGCCAGCAGTGAAGGACAGGGCCACAATCAGCCCCAGCATTTT
few	.	TRBV7-6	TRBJ1-1	CASSLILGEIAFF	TGTGCCAGCAGCTTAATCCTTGGGGAGATAGCTTTCTTT
.	.	TRBV29-1	TRBJ1-5	CSVEDRDQPQHF	TGCAGCGTTGAAGACAGGGATCAGCCCCAGCATTTT
.	TRBD2	TRBV5-1	TRBJ2-1	CASSPTFQPGLPYNEQFF	TGCGCCAGCAGCCCAACCTTCCAACCGGGACTACCTTACAATGAGCAGTTCTTC
once	TRBD2	TRBV7-9	TRBJ2-3	CASGGGDTQYF	TGTGCCAGCGGGGGGGGAGATACGCAGTATTTT
once	TRBD2	TRBV5-1	TRBJ2-3	CASSPTSDYSTDTQYF	TGCGCCAGCAGCCCTACTAGCGACTATAGCACAGATACGCAGTATTTT
.	.	TRBV2	TRBJ1-1	CASLQVAMNTEAFF	TGTGCCAGCTTGCAGGTGGCCATGAACACTGAAGCTTTCTTT
.	.	TRBV9	TRBJ2-3	CASSVVGDTFTDTQYF	TGTGCCAGCAGCGTAGTTGGGGACACATTCACAGATACGCAGTATTTT
.	.	TRBV3-1/TRBV3-2	TRBJ2-2	CASSQTPKSSTGELFF	TGTGCCAGCAGCCAAACTCCCAAGAGTTCCACCGGGGAGCTGTTTTTT
.	.	TRBV30	TRBJ2-1	CEDEASSYNEQFF	TGTGAAGATGAGGCCAGCTCCTACAATGAGCAGTTCTTC
.	TRBD2	TRBV5-6	TRBJ2-3	CASSLAGTDTQYF	TGTGCCAGCAGCCTAGCGGGAACAGATACGCAGTATTTT
.	.	TRBV5-1	TRBJ2-3	CASNQRGGFTDTQYF	TGCGCCAGCAACCAGCGAGGCGGGTTTACAGATACGCAGTATTTT
.	.	TRBV21-1	TRBJ2-1	CASSKVKRKSLVWKSGEKYNEQFF	TGTGCCAGCAGCAAAGTGAAACGAAAGTCCCTTGTGTGGAAAAGCGGGGAGAAATACAATGAGCAGTTCTTC
.	TRBD2	TRBV28	TRBJ2-1	CASSSGSYNEQFF	TGTGCCAGCAGTAGCGGGAGCTACAATGAGCAGTTCTTC
.	TRBD2	TRBV11-2	TRBJ2-3	CASSQGLVPDTQYF	TGTGCCAGCAGCCAGGGACTAGTACCAGATACGCAGTATTTT
.	.	TRBV7-9	TRBJ1-2	CASSRDIYGYTF	TGTGCCAGCAGCCGGGACATTTATGGCTACACCTTC
.	TRBD2	TRBV12-3/TRBV12-4	TRBJ2-7	CASRAGGLYEQYF	TGTGCCAGCAGGGCGGGGGGCCTCTACGAGCAGTACTTC
.	.	TRBV6-1	TRBJ1-5	CASSEGSYSNQPQHF	TGTGCCAGCAGTGAGGGCTCATATAGCAATCAGCCCCAGCATTTT